Listed below are T cell receptor beta chains from one sample, sequenced in a study of cytomegalovirus exposure and HLA in healthy donors. Method: immunoSEQ multiplex PCR; TCRdb's copy keeps in-frame clones and lacks some. This repertoire shows about 130,000 clones, less than 80% found once; its top ten account for less than 5%. The sample consisted of PBMCs. Receptor source: a man aged 50-60 years in good health and CMV-seropositive. CDR3s include the opening cysteine and the closing phenylalanine or tryptophan. D genes are given only for firm matches. A row's size may be missing; if present it is once, few, many or a size class.

.	TRBJ1-5	TRBV6-4	few	TGTGCCAGCAGTAAGGGGAGGGGGAGCAGCAATCAGCCCCAGCATTTT	CASSKGRGSSNQPQHF
.	TRBJ1-1	TRBV6-1	few	TGTGCCACCACTACGTTTGGATGGAACACTGAAGCTTTCTTT	CATTTFGWNTEAFF
TRBD2	TRBJ2-2	TRBV11-2	.	TGTGCCAGCAGCTTGACTAGCGGGAGGAACACCGGGGAGCTGTTTTTT	CASSLTSGRNTGELFF
TRBD2	TRBJ2-5	TRBV5-4	.	TGTGCCAGCAGCCGGGGCGGTAAGCGGGGGACCGGGGAGACCCAGTACTTC	CASSRGGKRGTGETQYF
.	TRBJ1-1	TRBV13	.	TGTGCCAGCAGGAGCCAGGACACTGAAGCTTTCTTT	CASRSQDTEAFF
TRBD1	TRBJ1-3	TRBV18	.	TGTGCCAGCTCACCCTACAGGGGGAACACCATATATTTT	CASSPYRGNTIYF
TRBD1	TRBJ1-6	TRBV5-1	.	TGCGCCAGCAGCTCTGCCGAGGGGGCGCATTCACCCCTCCACTTT	CASSSAEGAHSPLHF
.	TRBJ1-2	TRBV13	once	TGTGCCAGCAGCTTAGGTGGCAGGGGCGGCTATGGCTACACCTTC	CASSLGGRGGYGYTF
TRBD2	TRBJ2-7	TRBV7-2	.	TGTGCCAGCAGCTTCGGAGCGGGAGCCACCTACGAGCAGTACTTC	CASSFGAGATYEQYF
.	TRBJ2-3	TRBV7-2	.	TGTGCCAGCAGCACGAGACTAGACGTGAGGGTGGGTACGCAGTATTTT	CASSTRLDVRVGTQYF
TRBD1	TRBJ1-5	TRBV4-1	few	TGCGCCAGCAGCCAATCCTACCCCCCGGGACAGTCCAATCAGCCCCAGCATTTT	CASSQSYPPGQSNQPQHF
.	TRBJ1-3	TRBV6-4	.	TGTGCCAGCAGTGACTCGCCCCCGGACAAAGATGGAAACACCATATATTTT	CASSDSPPDKDGNTIYF
.	TRBJ1-5	TRBV23-1	.	TGCGCCAGCAGTCTAACGGGGCCCCAGCATTTT	CASSLTGPQHF
.	TRBJ2-7	TRBV4-1	once	TGCGCCAGCAGCCAAGATCAGGGAGGAATCGAGAACGAGCAGTACTTC	CASSQDQGGIENEQYF
.	TRBJ1-1	TRBV28	.	TGTGCCAGCAGATCACAGGAGAACACTGAAGCTTTCTTT	CASRSQENTEAFF
.	TRBJ1-1	TRBV18	.	TGTGCCAGCTCACTTGACGAAGGACACTTGAACACTGAAGCTTTCTTT	CASSLDEGHLNTEAFF
.	TRBJ2-1	TRBV25-1	.	TGTGCCAGCAGTGAATTCGCGGGATCCAATGAGCAGTTCTTC	CASSEFAGSNEQFF
.	TRBJ2-1	TRBV29-1	.	TGCAGCGGCCGGGACGGGGGGCAGTTCTTC	CSGRDGGQFF
TRBD1	TRBJ1-1	TRBV6-4	few	TGTGCCAGCAGTGACTCGCCGAGGGGGCCAGACACTGAAGCTTTCTTT	CASSDSPRGPDTEAFF
TRBD1	TRBJ1-3	TRBV9	.	TGTGCCAGCAGCCCCCTCCGGACAGGCTCTGGAAACACCATATATTTT	CASSPLRTGSGNTIYF
TRBD1	TRBJ1-1	TRBV10-3	.	TGTGCCACAGGGGGCCCGGTGAACACTGAAGCTTTCTTT	CATGGPVNTEAFF
.	TRBJ1-3	TRBV6-1	.	TGTGCCAGCAGTGGGACAGAGGGAAACACCATATATTTT	CASSGTEGNTIYF
TRBD2	TRBJ2-7	TRBV14	.	TGTGCCAGCTCCCCCGGTTTACTAGCGGGAGGGCCTAGCGAGCAGTACTTC	CASSPGLLAGGPSEQYF
.	TRBJ1-2	TRBV2	.	TGTGCCAGCAGCGGGGGATCTAACTATGGCTACACCTTC	CASSGGSNYGYTF
TRBD2	TRBJ2-7	TRBV14	.	TGTGCCAGCAGCCAAGCACTGACTAGCGGGTTTTCCTACGAGCAGTACTTC	CASSQALTSGFSYEQYF
TRBD2	TRBJ2-5	TRBV5-6	.	TGTGCCAGCAGCTTGGCAACTAGCGGGGGGGCCTCAGAGACCCAGTACTTC	CASSLATSGGASETQYF
TRBD2	TRBJ2-1	TRBV14	.	TGTGCCAGCAGCCAACAACTAGCGGGAGTCAAGAATGAGCAGTTCTTC	CASSQQLAGVKNEQFF
.	TRBJ1-1	TRBV4-2	few	TGTGCCAGCAGCCAATTCAAGAGGGTGGGCGCTGAAGCTTTCTTT	CASSQFKRVGAEAFF
.	TRBJ1-1	TRBV6-1	.	TGTGCCAGTCTTACTGAACCGAACACTGAAGCTTTCTTT	CASLTEPNTEAFF
TRBD2	TRBJ2-1	TRBV7-2	.	TGTGCCAGCAGCCGAGAGGGGACTAGCGGGAGGAATGAGCAGTTCTTC	CASSREGTSGRNEQFF
.	TRBJ2-7	TRBV6-5	.	TGTGCCAGCAGTATCAACCGAATGGCCGACGAGCAGTACTTC	CASSINRMADEQYF
TRBD2	TRBJ2-1	TRBV10-3	.	TGTGCCATCAGTGGGGCTAGCGGCTACAATGAGCAGTTCTTC	CAISGASGYNEQFF
TRBD2	TRBJ2-1	TRBV4-1	.	TGCGCCAGCAGCAGTATCAGCGGGGGGGCGGTAGATGAGCAGTTCTTC	CASSSISGGAVDEQFF
TRBD1	TRBJ2-3	TRBV7-2	.	TGTGCCAGCAGCTTGAGACAGGGGGCGCGGTCAGATACGCAGTATTTT	CASSLRQGARSDTQYF
.	TRBJ2-1	TRBV7-8	.	TGTGCCAGCAGCTTAGGCGTCAGGGTCAATGAGCAGTTCTTC	CASSLGVRVNEQFF
TRBD1	TRBJ1-3	TRBV11-3	.	TGTGCCAGCAGCCCGGGACAGGGGGCAGGTGGAAACACCATATATTTT	CASSPGQGAGGNTIYF
.	TRBJ1-1	TRBV27	.	TGTGCCAGCAGTTTATACTCCAACACTGAAGCTTTCTTT	CASSLYSNTEAFF
TRBD1	TRBJ1-2	TRBV28	.	TGTGCCAGCAGTCTGCCGGGACAGGCGAGACTCTTC	CASSLPGQARLF
TRBD1	TRBJ2-5	TRBV14	.	TGTGCCAGCAGCCAAGGTTGGGGACAGATAGAAGAGACCCAGTACTTC	CASSQGWGQIEETQYF
.	TRBJ2-7	TRBV29-1	.	TGCAGCGTTGAGGTTGCCGAGCAGTACTTC	CSVEVAEQYF
.	TRBJ2-7	TRBV4-2	.	TGTGCCAGCAGCCAAGGCCTGGGCTTGAGCTCCTACGAGCAGTACTTC	CASSQGLGLSSYEQYF
.	TRBJ1-2	TRBV27	.	TGTGCCAGCAGTTTAACAGGGAACTATGGCTACACCTTC	CASSLTGNYGYTF